This passage covers 12 T cell receptor beta chains from one sample sequenced in a study of T-cell memory formation after mild COVID-19 (dated by TCRdb to 2020 to 2023). Libraries were made using 5' RACE. The instrument given in TCRdb is Illumina NovaSeq 6000. Clones were called with MiXCR by TCRdb after fastp trimmed the public reads at Q25, and only in-frame beta chains were retained. Merged by CDR3 protein, the rows form single entries marked with the most common genes and DNA. In this sample the table shows 500,000 to 600,000 distinct CDR3 sequences, roughly 18% of which occur a single time. The ten biggest clones cover around 12% of the sample. The sample comprised PBMCs or a T cell subset sorted from them (not recorded which). These receptors originate from an adult woman who had mild COVID-19 (a few samples of this study predate the infection). The sample titles of this study are shuffled in the database, so cell type and time point are left out; the donor was told from shared clones.

This clonotype was recorded many times. The chain carries TRBV5-1 and TRBJ2-2; TRBD2 matches at 10 bases. V was pared by 4 bases and J by 2 bases, with 5 bases of the junction left unmatched. This CDR3 is 16 amino acids long. The germline V gene has CDR1 SGHRS and CDR2 YFSETQ. This CDR3 is CASSRTSGINTGELFF. The DNA for the CDR3 is TGCGCCAGCAGCCGTACTAGCGGGATAAACACCGGGGAGCTGTTTTTT.

The J gene is TRBJ2-5, the V gene TRBV15; D call uncertain. V lost 0 bases to trimming and J lost 3 bases, with 8 bases between them. The germline V gene encodes CDR1 LNHNV and CDR2 YYDKDF (reference sequence). The CDR3 is 14 amino acids. The CDR3 spells CATSRDWAEETQYF. CDR3 coding DNA: TGTGCCACCAGCAGAGATTGGGCAGAAGAGACCCAGTACTTC.

The chain joins TRBV20-1 to TRBJ2-5, with D possibly TRBD1 on 6 matching bases. The germline V and J ends were trimmed by 5 bases and 5 bases, with 9 bases remaining between them. This CDR3 spans 11 amino acids. CDR1 is DFQATT and CDR2 is SNEGSKA in the germline V gene (reference sequence). This chain's CDR3 is CSARQGETQYF. The CDR3 DNA reads TGCAGTGCTCGCCAGGGGGAGACCCAGTACTTC.

The chain combines TRBV7-6 with TRBJ2-1; 10 bases agree with TRBD2. Germline CDR1 is SGHVS and CDR2 is FNYEAQ. This CDR3 has 18 residues. Trimming at V came to 1 base and at J to 6 bases, leaving 12 bases not matched to a gene. CDR3 residues: CASSLEASGSSISNEQFF. DNA for the CDR3: TGTGCCAGCAGCTTAGAGGCTAGCGGGAGCTCTATTAGCAATGAGCAGTTCTTC.

This chain links TRBV27 with TRBJ2-1; 7 bases align to TRBD1. CDR1 and CDR2 (germline): MNHEY, SMNVEV (reference sequence). The CDR3 consists of 16 residues. Losses at the gene ends were 4 bases for V and 0 bases for J; bases not matched to a gene: 6. CDR3 protein: CASSSTGANSYNEQFF. For the CDR3, the DNA is TGTGCCAGCAGTTCTACAGGGGCAAACTCCTACAATGAGCAGTTCTTC.

CDR3 residues: CASSEGTSYEQYF. The CDR3 DNA follows: TGTGCCAGCAGTGAAGGGACATCCTACGAGCAGTACTTC. This chain uses TRBV6-1 with TRBJ2-7; tentatively, D is TRBD1 (5 bases). The CDR3 consists of 13 residues. Germline V lookup: CDR1 MNHNS, CDR2 SASEGT. With 1 base removed from V and 1 base from J, the gap between germline ends came to 5 bases.

This clonotype was recorded a few times. The V and J genes are TRBV3-1 and TRBJ2-1; 7 nucleotides match TRBD1. CDR3 length: 13 residues. With V trimmed by 4 bases and J by 13 bases, 10 bases remained unmatched. Germline-derived CDR1 and CDR2 are LGHDT and YNNKEL (reference sequence). The CDR3 DNA reads TGTGCCAGCAGCCCTAGACAGAAAGGGGGCCAGTTCTTC. Its protein product is CASSPRQKGGQFF.

The chain links TRBV6-5 to TRBJ1-4, with D possibly TRBD1 on 6 matching bases. The V gene lost 6 bases and the J gene lost 8 bases, with 22 bases spanning the gap. Germline-derived CDR1 and CDR2 are MNHEY and SVGAGI. The CDR3 runs 16 residues. The CDR3 loop is CASSPEGGLVSEKLFF. CDR3 in DNA: TGTGCCAGCAGCCCCGAGGGGGGGTTGGTTTCGGAAAAACTGTTTTTT.

This clonotype was counted only a few times. The chain employs TRBV10-2 and TRBJ2-1; D is possibly TRBD2 (6 bases). The CDR3 spans 14 residues. Germline CDR1 reads WSHSY; CDR2 reads SAAADI. Trimming cost V 7 bases and J 4 bases, with 14 bases left between them. The CDR3 loop reads CASIITRGYNEQFF. The CDR3, as DNA: TGCGCCAGCATAATTACGCGGGGTTACAATGAGCAGTTCTTC.

V gene TRBV3-1 combines with J gene TRBJ1-2, with 8 positions matching TRBD1. From germline, CDR1 is LGHDT and CDR2 YNNKEL (reference sequence). V trimming: 2 bases; J trimming: 8 bases; junction bases outside the gene matches: 7. This CDR3 region has 14 residues. CDR3 residues: CASSQSQGATGYTF. The CDR3 DNA is TGTGCCAGCAGCCAATCCCAGGGGGCGACCGGCTACACCTTC.

The rearrangement uses TRBV4-1 and TRBJ1-1, with D unclear. Germline CDR1 and CDR2: MGHRA and YSYEKL. V was shortened by 2 bases and J by 8 bases, with 18 bases between the two germline ends. The CDR3 loop spans 15 amino acids. CDR3 amino acids: CASSQRRGSTAEAFF. The DNA of the CDR3 is TGCGCCAGCAGCCAAAGACGGGGATCCACCGCGGAAGCTTTCTTT.

This chain links TRBV5-6 with TRBJ1-1; D not certain. The CDR3 consists of 15 residues. V lost 3 bases and J 0 bases, leaving 12 bases between the germline ends. Germline assignment: CDR1 SGHDT and CDR2 YYEEEE. In nucleotides, the CDR3 is TGTGCCAGCAGCTCCTCGGGCCGAGTGAACACTGAAGCTTTCTTT. It codes for CASSSSGRVNTEAFF. Variable domain in full (rest from reference TRBV5-6 and TRBJ1-1): DAGVTQSPTHLIKTRGQQVTLRCSPKSGHDTVSWYQQALGQGPQFIFQYYEEEERQRGNFPDRFSGHQFPNYSSELNVNALLLGDSALYLCASSSSGRVNTEAFFGQGTRLTVV.